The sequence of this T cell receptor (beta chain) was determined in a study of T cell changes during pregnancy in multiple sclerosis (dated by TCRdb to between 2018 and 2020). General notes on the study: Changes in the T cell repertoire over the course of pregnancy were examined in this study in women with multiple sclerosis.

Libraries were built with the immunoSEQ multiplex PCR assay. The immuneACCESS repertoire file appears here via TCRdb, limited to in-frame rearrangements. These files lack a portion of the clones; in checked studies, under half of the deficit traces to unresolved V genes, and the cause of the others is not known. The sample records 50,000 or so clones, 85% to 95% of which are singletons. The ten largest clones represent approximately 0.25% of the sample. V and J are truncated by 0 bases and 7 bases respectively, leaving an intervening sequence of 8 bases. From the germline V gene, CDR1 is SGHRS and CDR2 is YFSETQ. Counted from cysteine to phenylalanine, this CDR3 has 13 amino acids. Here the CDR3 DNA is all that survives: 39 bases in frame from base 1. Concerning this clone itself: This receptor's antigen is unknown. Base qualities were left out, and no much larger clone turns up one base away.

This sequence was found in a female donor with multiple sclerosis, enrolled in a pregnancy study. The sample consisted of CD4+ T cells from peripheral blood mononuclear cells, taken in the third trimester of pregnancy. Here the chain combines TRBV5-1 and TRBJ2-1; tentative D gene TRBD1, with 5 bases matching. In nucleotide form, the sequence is TGCGCCAGCAGCTTGGATCAGGGTAATGAGCAGTTCTTC. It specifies CASSLDQGNEQFF.